This section outlines one T cell receptor (beta chain) sequence together with its context. No antigen is known for it. The data were taken from a study of blood T cells in healthy people across ages. Overall study: Template switching captured about one barcoded beta molecule per two T cells. Overall study findings and caveats: The recorded TCR beta diversity per million T cells decreased in a roughly linear manner with age. Relative to aged donors, long-lived donors carried more naive CD4+ cells and displayed higher diversity.

Sample-barcoded 5' priming and a J-beta primer mix drove a second PCR of roughly 7 to 11 cycles. The template-switch adaptor, which had 12 random nucleotides, put a tag on each cDNA molecule. TCRdb reprocessed the 5' RACE reads with MiXCR, giving one entry per CDR3 protein. In the table there are approximately 1.5 million distinct CDR3 sequences, about 31% of which are singletons. This CDR3 contains 15 residues. V was pared by 1 base and J by 7 bases, with 7 bases of the junction left unmatched. Germline CDR1 is GTSNPN and CDR2 is SVGIG (reference sequence). The sequence was collected from a young woman in good health. V and J are TRBV30 and TRBJ1-4, with TRBD1 matching over 9 bases. The sample taken for sequencing was blood. CDR3 protein: CAWSGGGQGGEKLFF. DNA of the CDR3: TGTGCCTGGAGTGGGGGGGGACAGGGAGGTGAAAAACTGTTTTTT. Full variable domain (outside the CDR3, taken from reference TRBV30 and TRBJ1-4): SQTIHQWPATLVQPVGSPLSLECTVEGTSNPNLYWYRQAAGRGLQLLFYSVGIGQISSEVPQNLSASRPQDRQFILSSKKLLLSDSGFYLCAWSGGGQGGEKLFFGSGTQLSVL.